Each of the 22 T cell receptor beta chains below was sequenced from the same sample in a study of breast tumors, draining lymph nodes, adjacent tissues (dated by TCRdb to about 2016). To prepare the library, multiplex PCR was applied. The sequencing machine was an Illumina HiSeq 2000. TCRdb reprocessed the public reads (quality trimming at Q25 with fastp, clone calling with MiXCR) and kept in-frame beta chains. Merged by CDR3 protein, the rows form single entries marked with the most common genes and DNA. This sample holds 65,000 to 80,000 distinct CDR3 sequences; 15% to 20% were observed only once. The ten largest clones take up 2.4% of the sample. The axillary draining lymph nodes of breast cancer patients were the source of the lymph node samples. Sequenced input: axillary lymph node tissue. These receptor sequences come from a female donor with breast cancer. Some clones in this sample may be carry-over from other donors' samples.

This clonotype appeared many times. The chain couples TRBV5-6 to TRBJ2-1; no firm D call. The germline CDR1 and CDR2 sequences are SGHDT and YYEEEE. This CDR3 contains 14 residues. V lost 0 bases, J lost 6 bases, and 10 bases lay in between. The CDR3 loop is CASSLVRRPNEQFF. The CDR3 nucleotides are TGTGCCAGCAGCTTGGTAAGGCGGCCCAATGAGCAGTTCTTC.

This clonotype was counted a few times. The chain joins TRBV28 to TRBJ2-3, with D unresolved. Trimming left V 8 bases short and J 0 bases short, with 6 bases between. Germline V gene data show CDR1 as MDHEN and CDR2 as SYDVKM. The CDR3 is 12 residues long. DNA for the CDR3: TGTGCCAGCGGGATCAGCACAGATACGCAGTATTTT. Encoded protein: CASGISTDTQYF.

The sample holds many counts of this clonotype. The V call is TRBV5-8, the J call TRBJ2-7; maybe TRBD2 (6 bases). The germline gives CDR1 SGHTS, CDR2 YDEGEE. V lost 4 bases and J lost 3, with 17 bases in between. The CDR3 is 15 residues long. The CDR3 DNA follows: TGTGCCAGCAGCCAACCCGGGACTCTCGTCTACGAGCAGTACTTC. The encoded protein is CASSQPGTLVYEQYF.

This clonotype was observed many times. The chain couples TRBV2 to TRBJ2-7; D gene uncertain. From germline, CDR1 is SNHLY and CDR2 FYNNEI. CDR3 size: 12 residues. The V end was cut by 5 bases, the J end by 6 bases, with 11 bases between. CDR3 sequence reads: CASSTRPPEQYF. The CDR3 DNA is TGTGCCAGCAGTACCCGGCCGCCCGAGCAGTACTTC.

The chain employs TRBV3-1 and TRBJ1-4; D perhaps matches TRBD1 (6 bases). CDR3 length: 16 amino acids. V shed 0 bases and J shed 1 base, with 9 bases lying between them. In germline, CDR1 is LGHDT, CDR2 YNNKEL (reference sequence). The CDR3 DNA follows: TGTGCCAGCAGCCAAGATAAGGACAGAACTAATGAAAAACTGTTTTTT. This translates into CASSQDKDRTNEKLFF.

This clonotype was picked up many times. For the CDR3, the DNA is TGTGCCAGCAGCGGGAGTAGCGGGAGATATCAGTTCTTC. Protein: CASSGSSGRYQFF. The chain uses TRBV9 and TRBJ2-1, with TRBD2 identical over 9 bases. The length of the CDR3 is 13 residues. V trimming: 3 bases; J trimming: 13 bases; junction bases outside the gene matches: 8. Germline CDR1 is SGDLS and CDR2 is YYNGEE.

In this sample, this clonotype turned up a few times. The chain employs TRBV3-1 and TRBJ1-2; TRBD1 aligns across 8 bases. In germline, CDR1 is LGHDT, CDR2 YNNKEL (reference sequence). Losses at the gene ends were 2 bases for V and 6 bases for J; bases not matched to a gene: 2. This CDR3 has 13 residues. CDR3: CASSQPGGDGYTF. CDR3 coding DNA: TGTGCCAGCAGCCAACCAGGGGGCGATGGCTACACCTTC.

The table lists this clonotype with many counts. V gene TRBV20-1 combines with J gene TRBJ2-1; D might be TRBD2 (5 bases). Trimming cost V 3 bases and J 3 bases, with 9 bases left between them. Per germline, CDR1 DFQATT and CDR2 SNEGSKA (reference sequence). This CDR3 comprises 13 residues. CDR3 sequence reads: CSARRDSYNEQFF. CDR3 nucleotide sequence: TGCAGTGCTAGGAGGGATAGCTACAATGAGCAGTTCTTC.

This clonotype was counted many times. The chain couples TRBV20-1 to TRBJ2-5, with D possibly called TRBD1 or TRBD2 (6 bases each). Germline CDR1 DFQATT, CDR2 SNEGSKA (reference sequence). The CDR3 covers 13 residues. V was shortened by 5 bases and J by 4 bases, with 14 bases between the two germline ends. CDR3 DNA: TGCAGTGCTGCCGGGGGCATTCCAGAGACCCAGTACTTC. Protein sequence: CSAAGGIPETQYF.

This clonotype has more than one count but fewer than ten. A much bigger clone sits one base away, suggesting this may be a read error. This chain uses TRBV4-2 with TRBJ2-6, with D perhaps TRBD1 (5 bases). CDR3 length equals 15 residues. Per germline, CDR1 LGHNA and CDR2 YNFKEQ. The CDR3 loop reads CASSQDSSGANVPTF. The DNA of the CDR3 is TGTGCCAGCAGCCAAGACTCCTCTGGGGCCAACGTCCCGACTTTC.

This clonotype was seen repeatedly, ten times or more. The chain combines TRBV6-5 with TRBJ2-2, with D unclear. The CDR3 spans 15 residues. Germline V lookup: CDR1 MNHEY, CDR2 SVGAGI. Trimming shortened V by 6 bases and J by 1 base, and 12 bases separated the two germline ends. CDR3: CASSTAAGNTGELFF. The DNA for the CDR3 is TGTGCCAGCAGCACCGCGGCAGGGAACACCGGGGAGCTGTTTTTT.

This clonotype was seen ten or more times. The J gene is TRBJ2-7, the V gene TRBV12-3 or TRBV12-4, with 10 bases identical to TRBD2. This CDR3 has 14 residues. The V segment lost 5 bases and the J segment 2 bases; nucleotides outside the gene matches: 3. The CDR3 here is CASSQREGTYEQYF. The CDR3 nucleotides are TGTGCCAGCAGTCAGCGGGAGGGGACCTACGAGCAGTACTTC.

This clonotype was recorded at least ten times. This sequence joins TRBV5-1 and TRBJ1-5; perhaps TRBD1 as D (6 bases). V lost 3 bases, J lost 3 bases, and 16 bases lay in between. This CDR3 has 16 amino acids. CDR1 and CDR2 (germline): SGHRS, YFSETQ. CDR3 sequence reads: CASSSEPTGHNQPQHF. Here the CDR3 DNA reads TGCGCCAGCAGCTCCGAACCGACAGGACACAATCAGCCCCAGCATTTT.

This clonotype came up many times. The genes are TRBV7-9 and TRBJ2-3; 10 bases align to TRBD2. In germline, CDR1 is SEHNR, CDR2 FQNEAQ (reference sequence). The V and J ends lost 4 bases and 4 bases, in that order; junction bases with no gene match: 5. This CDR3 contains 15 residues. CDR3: CASSSSGSRPDTQYF. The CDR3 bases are TGTGCCAGCAGCTCTAGCGGGAGCAGACCAGATACGCAGTATTTT.

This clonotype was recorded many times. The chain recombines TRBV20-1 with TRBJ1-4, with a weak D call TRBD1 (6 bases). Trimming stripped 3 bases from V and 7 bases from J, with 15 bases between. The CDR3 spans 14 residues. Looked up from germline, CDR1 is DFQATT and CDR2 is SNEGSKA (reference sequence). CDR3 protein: CSARQTGWSEKLFF. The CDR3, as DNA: TGCAGTGCTAGGCAAACAGGGTGGAGTGAAAAACTGTTTTTT.

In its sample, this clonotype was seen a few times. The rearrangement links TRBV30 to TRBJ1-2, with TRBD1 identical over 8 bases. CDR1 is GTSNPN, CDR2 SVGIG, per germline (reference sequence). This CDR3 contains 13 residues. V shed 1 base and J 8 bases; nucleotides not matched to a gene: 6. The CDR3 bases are TGTGCCTGGAGTGGGCAGGGGGCGCGGGGCTACACCTTC. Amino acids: CAWSGQGARGYTF.

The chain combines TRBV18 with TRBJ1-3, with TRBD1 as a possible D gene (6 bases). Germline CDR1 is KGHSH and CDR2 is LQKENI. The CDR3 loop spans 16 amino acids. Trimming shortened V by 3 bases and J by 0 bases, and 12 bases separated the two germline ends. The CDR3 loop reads CASSPEGRGSGNTIYF. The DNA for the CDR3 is TGTGCCAGCTCACCCGAGGGCAGGGGCTCTGGAAACACCATATATTTT. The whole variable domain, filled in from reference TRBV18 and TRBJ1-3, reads NAGVMQNPRHLVRRRGQEARLRCSPMKGHSHVYWYRQLPEEGLKFMVYLQKENIIDESGMPKERFSAEFPKEGPSILRIQQVVRGDSAAYFCASSPEGRGSGNTIYFGEGSWLTVV.

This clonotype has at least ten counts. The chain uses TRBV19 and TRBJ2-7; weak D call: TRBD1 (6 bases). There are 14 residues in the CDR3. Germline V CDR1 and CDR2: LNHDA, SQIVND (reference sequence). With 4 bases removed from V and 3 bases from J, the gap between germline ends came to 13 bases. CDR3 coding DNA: TGTGCCAGTAGTACTACAGGGCTCTTCTACGAGCAGTACTTC. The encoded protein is CASSTTGLFYEQYF.

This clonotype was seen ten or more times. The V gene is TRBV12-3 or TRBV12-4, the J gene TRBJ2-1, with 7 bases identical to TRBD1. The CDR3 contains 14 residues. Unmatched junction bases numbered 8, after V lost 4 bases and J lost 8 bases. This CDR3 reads CASSWEFRGYEQFF. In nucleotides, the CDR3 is TGTGCCAGCAGTTGGGAGTTCAGGGGGTATGAGCAGTTCTTC.

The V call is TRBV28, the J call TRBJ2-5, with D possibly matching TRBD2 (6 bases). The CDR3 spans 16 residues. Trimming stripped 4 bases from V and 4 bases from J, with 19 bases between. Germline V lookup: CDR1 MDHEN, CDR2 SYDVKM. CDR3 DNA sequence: TGTGCCAGCAGTTCACGGTGGGACCCGGAGGGAGAGACCCAGTACTTC. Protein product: CASSSRWDPEGETQYF. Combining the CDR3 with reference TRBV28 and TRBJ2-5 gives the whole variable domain DVKVTQSSRYLVKRTGEKVFLECVQDMDHENMFWYRQDPGLGLRLIYFSYDVKMKEKGDIPEGYSVSREKKERFSLILESASTNQTSMYLCASSSRWDPEGETQYFGPGTRLLVL.

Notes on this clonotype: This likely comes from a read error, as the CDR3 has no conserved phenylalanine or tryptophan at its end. CDR3 sequence (DNA): TGCGCCAGCGGCCGAGACGCGAACACCGGGGAGCTGTTTGTT. This translates into CASGRDANTGELFV. The J gene is TRBJ2-2, the V gene TRBV7-9; the D gene is possibly TRBD2 (5 bases). CDR1 SEHNR and CDR2 FQNEAQ come from the germline V gene (reference sequence). The CDR3 is made up of 14 amino acids.

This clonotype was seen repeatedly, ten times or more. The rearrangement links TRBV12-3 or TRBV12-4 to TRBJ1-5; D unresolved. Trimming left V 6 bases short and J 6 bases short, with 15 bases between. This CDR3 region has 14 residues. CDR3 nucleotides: TGTGCCAGCAGCCTTGGGTCCCGACTTCAGCCCCAGCATTTT. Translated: CASSLGSRLQPQHF.